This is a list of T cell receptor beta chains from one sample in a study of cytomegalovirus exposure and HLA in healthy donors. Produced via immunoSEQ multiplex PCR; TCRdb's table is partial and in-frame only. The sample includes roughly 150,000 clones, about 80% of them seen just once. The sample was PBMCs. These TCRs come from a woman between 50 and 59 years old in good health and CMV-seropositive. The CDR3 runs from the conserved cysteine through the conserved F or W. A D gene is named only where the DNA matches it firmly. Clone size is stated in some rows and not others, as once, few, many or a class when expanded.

cdr3_aa: CASSSRGTGELFF; cdr3_nt: TGTGCCAGTAGTTCTCGGGGGACCGGGGAGCTGTTTTTT; d_call: -; v_call: TRBV19; clone_size: -; j_call: TRBJ2-2
cdr3_aa: CASSSVATNEKLFF; cdr3_nt: TGCGCCAGCAGCTCGGTCGCAACTAATGAAAAACTGTTTTTT; d_call: -; v_call: TRBV5-1; clone_size: -; j_call: TRBJ1-4
cdr3_aa: CATTSGGTGELFF; cdr3_nt: TGTGCCACTACTAGCGGGGGCACCGGGGAGCTGTTTTTT; d_call: TRBD2; v_call: TRBV27; clone_size: -; j_call: TRBJ2-2
cdr3_aa: CARRTNYGYTF; cdr3_nt: TGTGCCAGGCGTACTAACTATGGCTACACCTTC; d_call: -; v_call: TRBV7-2; clone_size: -; j_call: TRBJ1-2
cdr3_aa: CASSVTGSADTIYF; cdr3_nt: TGTGCCAGTAGTGTAACAGGTTCCGCGGACACCATATATTTT; d_call: -; v_call: TRBV19; clone_size: few; j_call: TRBJ1-3
cdr3_aa: CASSKEDRYNQPQHF; cdr3_nt: TGTGCCAGCAGCAAAGAGGACAGATACAATCAGCCCCAGCATTTT; d_call: -; v_call: TRBV21-1; clone_size: -; j_call: TRBJ1-5
cdr3_aa: CASSERGGNSPLHF; cdr3_nt: TGTGCCAGCAGTGAAAGGGGAGGTAATTCACCCCTCCACTTT; d_call: -; v_call: TRBV25-1; clone_size: -; j_call: TRBJ1-6
cdr3_aa: CASSGAPPDTQYF; cdr3_nt: TGTGCCAGCAGCGGAGCCCCACCCGATACGCAGTATTTT; d_call: -; v_call: TRBV9; clone_size: -; j_call: TRBJ2-3
cdr3_aa: CASSPGQSRSGELFF; cdr3_nt: TGTGCCAGCAGCCCGGGACAGTCGCGCTCCGGGGAGCTGTTTTTT; d_call: TRBD1; v_call: TRBV27; clone_size: -; j_call: TRBJ2-2
cdr3_aa: CASSPALGDYEQYF; cdr3_nt: TGTGCCAGCAGCCCCGCTTTAGGGGACTACGAGCAGTACTTC; d_call: -; v_call: TRBV7-9; clone_size: once; j_call: TRBJ2-7
cdr3_aa: CASSFMTGNTEAFF; cdr3_nt: TGTGCCAGCAGCTTTATGACAGGGAACACTGAAGCTTTCTTT; d_call: -; v_call: TRBV7-8; clone_size: -; j_call: TRBJ1-1
cdr3_aa: CASSFLGTNYGYTF; cdr3_nt: TGTGCCAGTAGTTTCCTCGGGACTAACTATGGCTACACCTTC; d_call: -; v_call: TRBV19; clone_size: -; j_call: TRBJ1-2
cdr3_aa: CASRTGNTEAFF; cdr3_nt: TGTGCCAGTAGGACAGGGAACACTGAAGCTTTCTTT; d_call: TRBD1; v_call: TRBV27; clone_size: -; j_call: TRBJ1-1
cdr3_aa: CASSSPRDNLYNEQFF; cdr3_nt: TGTGCCAGCAGCTCCCCTCGGGACAACCTCTACAATGAGCAGTTCTTC; d_call: -; v_call: TRBV9; clone_size: -; j_call: TRBJ2-1
cdr3_aa: CASSQDEMTSGGTYNEQFF; cdr3_nt: TGCGCCAGCAGCCAAGATGAAATGACTAGCGGGGGGACCTACAATGAGCAGTTCTTC; d_call: TRBD2; v_call: TRBV4-1; clone_size: -; j_call: TRBJ2-1
cdr3_aa: CATSQNMNTEAFF; cdr3_nt: TGCGCCACCTCACAGAACATGAACACTGAAGCTTTCTTT; d_call: -; v_call: TRBV10-2; clone_size: -; j_call: TRBJ1-1
cdr3_aa: CASSLAMGGGMTYEQYF; cdr3_nt: TGTGCCAGCAGCTTAGCGATGGGGGGAGGGATGACCTACGAGCAGTACTTC; d_call: TRBD2; v_call: TRBV7-8; clone_size: -; j_call: TRBJ2-7
cdr3_aa: CASSYLGSSGANVLTF; cdr3_nt: TGTGCCAGCAGTTACCTGGGGAGCTCTGGGGCCAACGTCCTGACTTTC; d_call: -; v_call: TRBV6-5; clone_size: -; j_call: TRBJ2-6
cdr3_aa: CASSVEATGELFF; cdr3_nt: TGTGCCAGCAGCGTAGAAGCCACCGGGGAGCTGTTTTTT; d_call: -; v_call: TRBV9; clone_size: few; j_call: TRBJ2-2
cdr3_aa: CASGLAGNEQFF; cdr3_nt: TGTGCTAGTGGTTTGGCGGGGAATGAGCAGTTCTTC; d_call: -; v_call: TRBV12-5; clone_size: -; j_call: TRBJ2-1
cdr3_aa: CASSLGTSGTGELFF; cdr3_nt: TGTGCCAGCAGCTTAGGGACTAGCGGCACCGGGGAGCTGTTTTTT; d_call: TRBD2; v_call: TRBV7-9; clone_size: -; j_call: TRBJ2-2
cdr3_aa: CASRDGGSNEKLFF; cdr3_nt: TGTGCCAGCAGAGACGGGGGATCTAATGAAAAACTGTTTTTT; d_call: -; v_call: TRBV6-1; clone_size: few; j_call: TRBJ1-4
cdr3_aa: CASTGGDSSSPLHF; cdr3_nt: TGCGCCAGCACCGGAGGGGACAGTAGTTCACCCCTCCACTTT; d_call: TRBD1; v_call: TRBV5-1; clone_size: -; j_call: TRBJ1-6
cdr3_aa: CASSVDTYGYTF; cdr3_nt: TGTGCCAGCAGTGTTGACACCTATGGCTACACCTTC; d_call: -; v_call: TRBV14; clone_size: -; j_call: TRBJ1-2
cdr3_aa: CASSLGGRLGETQYF; cdr3_nt: TGTGCCAGCAGCTTAGGCGGGAGACTGGGTGAGACCCAGTACTTC; d_call: -; v_call: TRBV13; clone_size: few; j_call: TRBJ2-5
cdr3_aa: CASSIRQGEVSKLFF; cdr3_nt: TGTGCCAGTAGTATTCGACAGGGGGAAGTATCAAAACTGTTTTTT; d_call: TRBD1; v_call: TRBV19; clone_size: -; j_call: TRBJ1-4
cdr3_aa: CASSHTTETQYF; cdr3_nt: TGTGCCAGCAGCCACACAACGGAGACCCAGTACTTC; d_call: -; v_call: TRBV11-2; clone_size: -; j_call: TRBJ2-5
cdr3_aa: CASSQDTRGNQPQHF; cdr3_nt: TGCGCCAGCAGCCAAGACACGAGGGGCAATCAGCCCCAGCATTTT; d_call: -; v_call: TRBV4-1; clone_size: -; j_call: TRBJ1-5
cdr3_aa: CASSSRQGANADTQYF; cdr3_nt: TGTGCCAGCAGCTCGCGACAGGGGGCGAATGCTGATACGCAGTATTTT; d_call: TRBD1; v_call: TRBV13; clone_size: -; j_call: TRBJ2-3
cdr3_aa: CASSYITGNGDSPLHF; cdr3_nt: TGCGCCAGCAGCTACATCACGGGGAACGGCGATTCACCCCTCCACTTT; d_call: -; v_call: TRBV4-3; clone_size: -; j_call: TRBJ1-6
cdr3_aa: CASSSRTGVNYGYTF; cdr3_nt: TGCGCCAGCAGCTCCCGGACAGGGGTGAACTATGGCTACACCTTC; d_call: TRBD1; v_call: TRBV5-1; clone_size: -; j_call: TRBJ1-2
cdr3_aa: CASSVDRGQTEAFF; cdr3_nt: TGTGCCAGCAGTGTGGACAGGGGGCAGACTGAAGCTTTCTTT; d_call: TRBD1; v_call: TRBV6-5; clone_size: once; j_call: TRBJ1-1
cdr3_aa: CASSLLTGSGNTIYF; cdr3_nt: TGTGCCAGCAGCCTACTGACAGGTTCTGGAAACACCATATATTTT; d_call: -; v_call: TRBV5-6; clone_size: -; j_call: TRBJ1-3
cdr3_aa: CASSLDQTGGYAEQYF; cdr3_nt: TGTGCCAGCAGCTTGGATCAGACAGGGGGCTATGCCGAGCAGTACTTC; d_call: TRBD1; v_call: TRBV5-4; clone_size: -; j_call: TRBJ2-7
cdr3_aa: CASTPGNQPQHF; cdr3_nt: TGTGCCAGCACTCCGGGGAATCAGCCCCAGCATTTT; d_call: -; v_call: TRBV28; clone_size: -; j_call: TRBJ1-5
cdr3_aa: CASSHAGVIYGYTF; cdr3_nt: TGTGCCAGCAGCCACGCGGGGGTCATCTATGGCTACACCTTC; d_call: -; v_call: TRBV11-2; clone_size: -; j_call: TRBJ1-2
cdr3_aa: CASSERQNNEQFF; cdr3_nt: TGCGCCAGCAGTGAGCGACAGAACAATGAGCAGTTCTTC; d_call: -; v_call: TRBV10-2; clone_size: -; j_call: TRBJ2-1
cdr3_aa: CASSSKQGSYEQYF; cdr3_nt: TGTGCCAGCAGTTCGAAACAGGGATCGTACGAGCAGTACTTC; d_call: -; v_call: TRBV6-5; clone_size: -; j_call: TRBJ2-7
cdr3_aa: CASSLTRQVKLFF; cdr3_nt: TGTGCCAGCAGCTTAACCAGGCAAGTAAAACTGTTTTTT; d_call: -; v_call: TRBV13; clone_size: few; j_call: TRBJ1-4
cdr3_aa: CATSRGRGLNTGELFF; cdr3_nt: TGTGCCACCAGCAGAGGGCGGGGATTGAACACCGGGGAGCTGTTTTTT; d_call: -; v_call: TRBV15; clone_size: once; j_call: TRBJ2-2
cdr3_aa: CAISESLGMGQQPMSYTF; cdr3_nt: TGTGCCATCAGTGAGTCGCTTGGAATGGGACAGCAACCTATGAGCTACACCTTC; d_call: TRBD1; v_call: TRBV10-3; clone_size: -; j_call: TRBJ1-2
cdr3_aa: CASSLQGTVSGANVLTF; cdr3_nt: TGTGCCAGCAGTTTACAGGGCACCGTCTCTGGGGCCAACGTCCTGACTTTC; d_call: -; v_call: TRBV27; clone_size: -; j_call: TRBJ2-6
cdr3_aa: CATSRDPRGSTDTQYF; cdr3_nt: TGTGCCACCAGCAGAGATCCAAGGGGATCCACAGATACGCAGTATTTT; d_call: -; v_call: TRBV15; clone_size: -; j_call: TRBJ2-3
cdr3_aa: CASSSRSGGPYNEQFF; cdr3_nt: TGCGCCAGCAGTTCCCGCAGCGGGGGGCCGTACAATGAGCAGTTCTTC; d_call: TRBD2; v_call: TRBV10-2; clone_size: -; j_call: TRBJ2-1
cdr3_aa: CASDPGQGNYEQYF; cdr3_nt: TGTGCCAGCGACCCGGGACAGGGGAACTACGAGCAGTACTTC; d_call: TRBD1; v_call: TRBV6-4; clone_size: -; j_call: TRBJ2-7
cdr3_aa: CASSVPGLAIDTQYF; cdr3_nt: TGTGCCAGCTCCGTACCGGGACTAGCAATAGATACGCAGTATTTT; d_call: TRBD2; v_call: TRBV11-2; clone_size: once; j_call: TRBJ2-3
cdr3_aa: CASSFGASYEQYF; cdr3_nt: TGTGCCAGCAGTTTTGGGGCCTCCTACGAGCAGTACTTC; d_call: -; v_call: TRBV27; clone_size: -; j_call: TRBJ2-7
cdr3_aa: CASSPGRGGGSLDGYTF; cdr3_nt: TGCGCCAGCAGCCCAGGCCGGGGTGGGGGCTCGTTGGATGGCTACACCTTC; d_call: -; v_call: TRBV5-1; clone_size: -; j_call: TRBJ1-2
cdr3_aa: CASSLLTEAFF; cdr3_nt: TGTGCCAGTAGCCTTCTCACTGAAGCTTTCTTT; d_call: -; v_call: TRBV19; clone_size: -; j_call: TRBJ1-1
cdr3_aa: CASALGGLLNTEAFF; cdr3_nt: TGTGCCAGCGCCCTTGGGGGACTCTTGAACACTGAAGCTTTCTTT; d_call: -; v_call: TRBV27; clone_size: few; j_call: TRBJ1-1
cdr3_aa: CASSESGLNQPQHF; cdr3_nt: TGCGCCAGCAGTGAGTCGGGGCTCAATCAGCCCCAGCATTTT; d_call: -; v_call: TRBV10-2; clone_size: -; j_call: TRBJ1-5
cdr3_aa: CASSSTDTQYF; cdr3_nt: TGTGCCAGCAGCTCAACAGATACGCAGTATTTT; d_call: -; v_call: TRBV7-9; clone_size: -; j_call: TRBJ2-3
cdr3_aa: CASSQETGVNYGYTF; cdr3_nt: TGCGCCAGCAGCCAAGAAACAGGGGTTAACTATGGCTACACCTTC; d_call: TRBD1; v_call: TRBV4-3; clone_size: -; j_call: TRBJ1-2
cdr3_aa: CASSISRGGGYTF; cdr3_nt: TGTGCCAGCAGTATTAGCAGGGGTGGAGGCTACACCTTC; d_call: -; v_call: TRBV7-2; clone_size: -; j_call: TRBJ1-2
cdr3_aa: CAWRDRGRGFTDTQYF; cdr3_nt: TGTGCCTGGAGGGACAGGGGGCGGGGGTTCACAGATACGCAGTATTTT; d_call: TRBD1; v_call: TRBV30; clone_size: -; j_call: TRBJ2-3
cdr3_aa: CASSLSLGGSYEQYF; cdr3_nt: TGTGCCAGCAGCTTAAGTCTCGGGGGGTCCTACGAGCAGTACTTC; d_call: TRBD2; v_call: TRBV7-6; clone_size: -; j_call: TRBJ2-7
cdr3_aa: CAWSVGEFSNQPQHF; cdr3_nt: TGTGCCTGGAGTGTCGGTGAATTTAGCAATCAGCCCCAGCATTTT; d_call: -; v_call: TRBV30; clone_size: -; j_call: TRBJ1-5
cdr3_aa: CSVIAGGAYEQYF; cdr3_nt: TGCAGCGTTATAGCGGGGGGAGCCTACGAGCAGTACTTC; d_call: TRBD2; v_call: TRBV29-1; clone_size: -; j_call: TRBJ2-7
cdr3_aa: CASSLSGGAGANVLTF; cdr3_nt: TGTGCCAGCAGCTTATCGGGGGGCGCTGGGGCCAACGTCCTGACTTTC; d_call: -; v_call: TRBV7-2; clone_size: -; j_call: TRBJ2-6
cdr3_aa: CASKASGGAGQYF; cdr3_nt: TGTGCCAGCAAAGCTAGCGGGGGGGCTGGGCAGTACTTC; d_call: TRBD2; v_call: TRBV27; clone_size: -; j_call: TRBJ2-7